This TCR beta chain derives from a study of T cell changes during pregnancy in multiple sclerosis. This table comes from immunoSEQ multiplex PCR, and its TCRdb copy is limited to in-frame clones, with some not included. The sample lists more than 25,000 clones; roughly nine tenths were seen once. V gave up 5 bases and J gave up 0 bases; unmatched junction bases: 11. This CDR3 contains 17 residues. Germline assignment: CDR1 MNHEY and CDR2 SMNVEV (reference sequence). V gene TRBV27 combines with J gene TRBJ2-3, with 7 positions matching TRBD1. This TCR was recovered from a female donor with multiple sclerosis, enrolled in a pregnancy study. Sequences were derived from CD4+ T cells from peripheral blood mononuclear cells, sampled in the first trimester of pregnancy. CDR3 residues: CASSPYRGPTSTDTQYF. As DNA, the CDR3 is TGTGCCAGCAGTCCGTACAGGGGTCCCACTAGCACAGATACGCAGTATTTT.